This T cell receptor (beta chain) was sequenced for a study of spatial heterogeneity in lung cancer. As for the study in general: Mean representation of each unique TCR and UMI combination in the raw reads exceeded ten occurrences. Overall study results and limits: Tumor mutation counts were tracked by expanded intratumoral alpha and beta TCR counts. Nonsynonymous mutations, ubiquitous and regional, were tracked respectively by counts of ubiquitous and regional expanded TCRs.

As for time point: sample taken at primary tumor resection. Frozen PBMC, nontumor lung or tumor provided whole RNA, which was sequenced unsorted. Every cDNA TCR molecule received its own unique molecular identifier. TCRdb re-called the 5' RACE reads with MiXCR, one entry per CDR3 protein. Here the sample spans fewer than 300 distinct CDR3 sequences, 25% to 35% being singletons. The V and J ends lost 6 bases and 0 bases, in that order; junction bases with no gene match: 20. There are 21 residues in the CDR3. The germline V gene encodes CDR1 SGHTA and CDR2 FQGNSA. This clonotype was detected a few times. Antigen unknown. This beta chain turned up in a library designed for alpha chains; as an off-target read, its abundance says little.

The origin of this receptor is a male donor with early-stage non-small cell lung cancer. The sample here was lung tumor tissue, taken at surgery. The chain couples TRBV7-2 to TRBJ1-1; TRBD1 matches at 12 bases. In nucleotides, the CDR3 is TGTGCCAGCAGTTCCCAATATGCGGGACAGGGGGCGCGGTCCCTGAACACTGAAGCTTTCTTT. Translation: CASSSQYAGQGARSLNTEAFF.